This T cell receptor (beta chain) stems from a study of T cell repertoires in cytomegalovirus infection. About the study: Both CMV infection and a matching HLA type were indicated by public TCR beta signatures.

With respect to this clonotype: What it binds is unknown.

One entry per CDR3 protein results from TCRdb running MiXCR on the reads. The sample includes some 700,000 distinct CDR3 sequences, less than 40% of them seen just once. The germline CDR1 and CDR2 sequences are SGHDT and YYEEEE. This CDR3 has 13 amino acids. Trimming took off 6 bases at V and 4 bases at J, with 13 bases between the two ends. Study-level points and caveats: CMV-specific HLA-C-restricted TCR beta clonotypes dominated the ex vivo response.

This sequence was found in a human donor in good health (CMV status not recorded). Some clones in this sample may be carry-over from other donors' samples. The chain employs TRBV5-6 and TRBJ1-2; maybe TRBD1 (6 bases). Input material: PBMCs. CDR3 bases: TGTGCCAGCACCACCGGACAGACCTATGGCTACACCTTC. Its translation: CASTTGQTYGYTF.